This TCR beta chain was profiled in a study of T cells after yellow fever vaccination. This CDR3 has 13 amino acids. The germline V gene has CDR1 KGHSH and CDR2 LQKENI. V was cut by 6 bases and J by 11 bases, with 20 bases left in between. There are many counts of this clonotype. TCRdb redid the calling of the 5' RACE reads with MiXCR, one entry per CDR3 protein. The sample has a few hundred thousand distinct CDR3 sequences, more than 3.5% seen once. The sample here was PBMCs, taken 15 days after the yellow fever booster vaccination. The sequence was obtained from a man aged 18 to 35 who received the YFV17D yellow fever vaccine. The J gene is TRBJ2-7, the V gene TRBV18, with D possibly being TRBD2 (7 bases). CDR3 loop: CASSDGRGAAEYF. The CDR3 nucleotides read TGTGCCAGCTCTGACGGACGGGGGGCGGCGGAGTACTTC.